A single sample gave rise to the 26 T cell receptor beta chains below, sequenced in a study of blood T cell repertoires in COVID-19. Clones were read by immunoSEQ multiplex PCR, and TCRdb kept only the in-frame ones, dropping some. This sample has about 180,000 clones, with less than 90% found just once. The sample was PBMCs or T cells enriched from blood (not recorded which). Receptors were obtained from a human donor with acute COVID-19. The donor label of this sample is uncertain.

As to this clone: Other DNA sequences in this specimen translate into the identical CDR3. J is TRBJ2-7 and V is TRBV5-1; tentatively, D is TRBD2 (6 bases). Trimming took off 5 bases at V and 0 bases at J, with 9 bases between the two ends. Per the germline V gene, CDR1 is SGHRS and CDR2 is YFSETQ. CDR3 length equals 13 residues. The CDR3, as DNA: TGCGCCAGCAGGGAGGGGTCCTCCTACGAGCAGTACTTC. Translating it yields CASREGSSYEQYF.

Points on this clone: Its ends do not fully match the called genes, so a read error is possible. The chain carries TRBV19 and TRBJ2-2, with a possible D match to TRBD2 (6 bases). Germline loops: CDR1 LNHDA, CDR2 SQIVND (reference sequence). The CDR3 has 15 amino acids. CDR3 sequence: CASSKTLAKTGELFF. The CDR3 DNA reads TGTGCCAGTAGTAAGACCCTAGCGAAGACCGGGGAGCTGTTTTTT.

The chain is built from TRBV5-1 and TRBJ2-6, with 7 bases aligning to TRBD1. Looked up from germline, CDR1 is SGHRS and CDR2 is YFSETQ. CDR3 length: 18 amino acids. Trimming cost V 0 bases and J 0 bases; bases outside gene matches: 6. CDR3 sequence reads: CASSLDRGSYSGANVLTF. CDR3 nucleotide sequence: TGCGCCAGCAGCTTGGACAGGGGCTCCTACTCTGGGGCCAACGTCCTGACTTTC.

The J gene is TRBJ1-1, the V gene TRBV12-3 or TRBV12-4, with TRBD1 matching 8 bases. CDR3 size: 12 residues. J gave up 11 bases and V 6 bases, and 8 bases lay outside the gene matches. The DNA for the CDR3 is TGTGCCAGCAGCGATTGGGACAGGCTCGCTTTCTTT. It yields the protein CASSDWDRLAFF.

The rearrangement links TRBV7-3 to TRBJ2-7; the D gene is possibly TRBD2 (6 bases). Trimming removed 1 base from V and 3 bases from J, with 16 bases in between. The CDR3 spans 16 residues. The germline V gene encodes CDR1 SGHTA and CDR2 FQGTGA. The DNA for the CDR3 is TGTGCCAGCAGCTTAAGGGGTGGAGGGGTCCACTACGAGCAGTACTTC. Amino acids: CASSLRGGGVHYEQYF.

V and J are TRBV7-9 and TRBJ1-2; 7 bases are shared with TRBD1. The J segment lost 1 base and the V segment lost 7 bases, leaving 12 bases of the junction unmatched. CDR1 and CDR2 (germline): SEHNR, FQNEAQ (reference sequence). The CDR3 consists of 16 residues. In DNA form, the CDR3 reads TGTGCCAGCACCAAGATGACAGGGCGAGGTAACTATGGCTACACCTTC. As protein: CASTKMTGRGNYGYTF.

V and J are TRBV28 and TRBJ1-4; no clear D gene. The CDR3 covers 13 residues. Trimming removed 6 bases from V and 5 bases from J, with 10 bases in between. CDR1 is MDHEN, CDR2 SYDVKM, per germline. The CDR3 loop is CASRTGINEKLFF. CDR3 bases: TGTGCCAGCAGGACCGGGATCAATGAAAAACTGTTTTTT.

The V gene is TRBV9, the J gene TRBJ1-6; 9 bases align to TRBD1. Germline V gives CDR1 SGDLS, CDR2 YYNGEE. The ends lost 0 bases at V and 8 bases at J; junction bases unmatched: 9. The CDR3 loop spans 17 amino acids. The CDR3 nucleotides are TGTGCCAGCAGCGTAGGAGGTACAGGGGGCGTACATTCACCCCTCCACTTT. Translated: CASSVGGTGGVHSPLHF.

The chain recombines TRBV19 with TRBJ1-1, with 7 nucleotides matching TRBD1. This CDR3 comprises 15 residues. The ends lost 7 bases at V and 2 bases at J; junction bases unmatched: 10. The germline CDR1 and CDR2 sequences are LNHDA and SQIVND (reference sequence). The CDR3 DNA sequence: TGTGCCAGTAACGCTGACAGGGTGGGCAACACTGAAGCTTTCTTT. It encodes CASNADRVGNTEAFF.

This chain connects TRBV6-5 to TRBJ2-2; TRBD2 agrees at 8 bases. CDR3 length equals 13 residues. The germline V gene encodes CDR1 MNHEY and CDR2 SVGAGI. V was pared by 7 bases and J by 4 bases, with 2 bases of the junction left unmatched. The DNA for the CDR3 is TGTGCCAGCACTCGGGGGGGCACCGGGGAGCTGTTTTTT. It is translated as CASTRGGTGELFF.

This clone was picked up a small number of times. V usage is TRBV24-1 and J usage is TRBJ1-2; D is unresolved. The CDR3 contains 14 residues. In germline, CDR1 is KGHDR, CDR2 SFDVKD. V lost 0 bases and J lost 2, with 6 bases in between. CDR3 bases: TGTGCCACCAGTGATTTGCGGAGAAACTATGGCTACACCTTC. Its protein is CATSDLRRNYGYTF.

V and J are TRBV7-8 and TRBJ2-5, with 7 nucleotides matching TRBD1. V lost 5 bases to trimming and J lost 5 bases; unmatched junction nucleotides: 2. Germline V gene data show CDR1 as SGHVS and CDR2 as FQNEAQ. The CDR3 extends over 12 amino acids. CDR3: CASSQQGETQYF. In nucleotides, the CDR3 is TGTGCCAGCAGCCAACAGGGGGAGACCCAGTACTTC.

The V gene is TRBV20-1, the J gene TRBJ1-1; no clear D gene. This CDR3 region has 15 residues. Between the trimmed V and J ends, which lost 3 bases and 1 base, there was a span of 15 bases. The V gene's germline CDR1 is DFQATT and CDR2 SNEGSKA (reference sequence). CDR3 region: CSASEEARWNTEAFF. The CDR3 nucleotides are TGCAGTGCTAGTGAAGAAGCCCGCTGGAACACTGAAGCTTTCTTT.

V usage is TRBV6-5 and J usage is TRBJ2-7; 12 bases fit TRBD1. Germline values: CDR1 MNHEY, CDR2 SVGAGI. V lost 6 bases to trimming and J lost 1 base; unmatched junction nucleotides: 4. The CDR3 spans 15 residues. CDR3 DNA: TGTGCCAGCAGGCCGGGACAGGGGGCATCCTACGAGCAGTACTTC. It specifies CASRPGQGASYEQYF.

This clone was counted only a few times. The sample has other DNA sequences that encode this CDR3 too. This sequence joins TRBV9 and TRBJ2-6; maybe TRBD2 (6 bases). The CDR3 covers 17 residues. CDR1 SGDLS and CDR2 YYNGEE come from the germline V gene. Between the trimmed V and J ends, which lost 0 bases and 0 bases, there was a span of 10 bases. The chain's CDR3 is CASSVDGGSSGANVLTF. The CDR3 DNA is TGTGCCAGCAGCGTAGATGGGGGGAGCTCTGGGGCCAACGTCCTGACTTTC.

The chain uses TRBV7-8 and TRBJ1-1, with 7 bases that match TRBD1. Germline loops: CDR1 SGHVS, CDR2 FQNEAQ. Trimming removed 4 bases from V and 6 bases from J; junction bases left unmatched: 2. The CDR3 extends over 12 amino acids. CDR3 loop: CASSSGGSEAFF. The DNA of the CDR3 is TGTGCCAGCAGCTCAGGGGGTTCTGAAGCTTTCTTT. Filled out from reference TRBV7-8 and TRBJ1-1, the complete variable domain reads GAGVSQSPRYKVAKRGQDVALRCDPISGHVSLFWYQQALGQGPEFLTYFQNEAQLDKSGLPSDRFFAERPEGSVSTLKIQRTQQEDSAVYLCASSSGGSEAFFGQGTRLTVV.

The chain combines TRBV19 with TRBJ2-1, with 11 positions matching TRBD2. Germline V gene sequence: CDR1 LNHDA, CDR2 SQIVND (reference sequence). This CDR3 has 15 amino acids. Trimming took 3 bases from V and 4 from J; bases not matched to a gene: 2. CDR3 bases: TGTGCCAGTAGTATTAGCGGGGGGGAATACAATGAGCAGTTCTTC. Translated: CASSISGGEYNEQFF.

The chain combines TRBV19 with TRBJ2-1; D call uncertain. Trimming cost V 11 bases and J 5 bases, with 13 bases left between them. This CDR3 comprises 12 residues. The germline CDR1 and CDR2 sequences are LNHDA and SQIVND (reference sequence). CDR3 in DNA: TGTGCCTCCCTGACTGGCAACAATGAGCAGTTCTTC. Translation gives CASLTGNNEQFF. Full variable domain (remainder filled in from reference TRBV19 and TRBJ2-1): DGGITQSPKYLFRKEGQNVTLSCEQNLNHDAMYWYRQDPGQGLRLIYYSQIVNDFQKGDIAEGYSVSREKKESFPLTVTSAQKNPTAFYLCASLTGNNEQFFGPGTRLTVL.

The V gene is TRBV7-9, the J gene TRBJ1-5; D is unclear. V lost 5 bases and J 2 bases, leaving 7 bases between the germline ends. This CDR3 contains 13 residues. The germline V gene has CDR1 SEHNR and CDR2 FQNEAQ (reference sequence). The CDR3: CASSPAGNQPQHF. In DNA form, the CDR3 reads TGTGCCAGCAGCCCGGCGGGCAATCAGCCCCAGCATTTT.

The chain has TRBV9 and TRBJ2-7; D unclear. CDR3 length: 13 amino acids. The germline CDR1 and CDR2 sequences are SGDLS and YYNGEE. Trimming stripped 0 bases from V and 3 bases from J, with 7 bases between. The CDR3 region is CASSVAVRYEQYF. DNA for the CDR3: TGTGCCAGCAGCGTAGCGGTCCGCTACGAGCAGTACTTC.

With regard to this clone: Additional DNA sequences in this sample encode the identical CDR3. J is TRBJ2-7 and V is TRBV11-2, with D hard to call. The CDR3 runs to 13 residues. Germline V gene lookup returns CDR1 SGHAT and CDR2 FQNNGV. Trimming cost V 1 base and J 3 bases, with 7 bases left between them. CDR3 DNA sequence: TGTGCCAGCAGCTTAGGTGTCAGCTACGAGCAGTACTTC. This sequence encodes CASSLGVSYEQYF.

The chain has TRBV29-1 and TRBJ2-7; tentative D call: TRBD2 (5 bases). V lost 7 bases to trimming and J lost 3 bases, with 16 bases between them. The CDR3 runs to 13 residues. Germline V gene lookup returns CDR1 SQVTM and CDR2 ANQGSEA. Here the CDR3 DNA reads TGCAGCGCCTATTCGGGGTCGGGCTACGAGCAGTACTTC. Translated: CSAYSGSGYEQYF.

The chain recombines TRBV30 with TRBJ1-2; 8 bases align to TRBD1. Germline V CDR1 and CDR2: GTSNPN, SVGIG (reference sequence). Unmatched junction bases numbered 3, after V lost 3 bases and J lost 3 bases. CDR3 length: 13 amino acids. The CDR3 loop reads CAWSRGLYYGYTF. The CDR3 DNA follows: TGTGCCTGGAGCAGGGGGCTTTACTATGGCTACACCTTC. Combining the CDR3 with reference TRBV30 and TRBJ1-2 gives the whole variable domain SQTIHQWPATLVQPVGSPLSLECTVEGTSNPNLYWYRQAAGRGLQLLFYSVGIGQISSEVPQNLSASRPQDRQFILSSKKLLLSDSGFYLCAWSRGLYYGYTFGSGTRLTVV.

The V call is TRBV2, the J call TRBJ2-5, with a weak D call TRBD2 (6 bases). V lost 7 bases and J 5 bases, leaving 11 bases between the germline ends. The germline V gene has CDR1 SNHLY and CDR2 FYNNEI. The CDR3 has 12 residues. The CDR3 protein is CASKSAGETQYF. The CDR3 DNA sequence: TGTGCCAGCAAGTCTGCGGGGGAGACCCAGTACTTC.

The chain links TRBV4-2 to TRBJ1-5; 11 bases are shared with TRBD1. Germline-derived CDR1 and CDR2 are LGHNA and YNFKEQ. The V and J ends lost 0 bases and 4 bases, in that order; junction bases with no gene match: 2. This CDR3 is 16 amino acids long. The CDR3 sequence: CASSQEGTGGNQPQHF. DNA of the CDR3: TGTGCCAGCAGCCAAGAAGGGACAGGGGGAAATCAGCCCCAGCATTTT.

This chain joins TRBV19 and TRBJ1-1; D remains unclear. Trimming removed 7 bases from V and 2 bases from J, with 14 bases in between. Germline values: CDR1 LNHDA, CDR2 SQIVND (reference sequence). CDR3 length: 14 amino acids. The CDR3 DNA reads TGTGCCAGTACTCCATCGGCGGGAAACACTGAAGCTTTCTTT. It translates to CASTPSAGNTEAFF.